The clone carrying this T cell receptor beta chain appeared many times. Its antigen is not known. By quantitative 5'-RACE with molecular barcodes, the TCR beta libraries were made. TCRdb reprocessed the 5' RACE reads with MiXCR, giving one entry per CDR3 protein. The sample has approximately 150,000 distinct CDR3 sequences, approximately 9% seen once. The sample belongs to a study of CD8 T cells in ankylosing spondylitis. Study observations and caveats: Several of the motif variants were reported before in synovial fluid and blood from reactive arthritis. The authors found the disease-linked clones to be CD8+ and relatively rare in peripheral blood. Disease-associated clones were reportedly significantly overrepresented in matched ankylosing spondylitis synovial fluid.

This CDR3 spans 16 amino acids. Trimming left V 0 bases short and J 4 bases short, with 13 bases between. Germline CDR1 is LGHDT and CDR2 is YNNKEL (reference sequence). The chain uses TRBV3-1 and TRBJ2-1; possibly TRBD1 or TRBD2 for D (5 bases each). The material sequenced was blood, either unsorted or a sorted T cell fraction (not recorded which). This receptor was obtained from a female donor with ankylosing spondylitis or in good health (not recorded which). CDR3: CASSQDPGADYNEQFF. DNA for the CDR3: TGTGCCAGCAGCCAAGATCCCGGGGCGGATTACAATGAGCAGTTCTTC.